A selection of T cell receptor beta chains follows, all from one sample in a study of T cell responses to AZD1222 COVID-19 vaccine. Profiling relied on immunoSEQ multiplex PCR, and the TCRdb table lists in-frame clones only, not all of them. The sample lists around 180,000 clones; 75% to 90% were seen once. The material sequenced was peripheral blood, taken on day 0 of AZD1222 vaccination. All receptors come from an adult in good health. Each CDR3 is given without its conserved first and last residue.

v_gene	j_gene	CDR3aa
TRBV10-3	TRBJ2-1	AISEGGSSYNEQF
TRBV19	TRBJ2-7	ASGPGPPYEQY
TRBV27	TRBJ2-7	ASSLGGEQY
TRBV12-3/TRBV12-4	TRBJ2-3	ASSPFDTQY
TRBV20-1	TRBJ1-1	RANRNTEAF
TRBV6-2/TRBV6-3	TRBJ1-5	ASSRTGTGGGNQPQH
TRBV27	TRBJ1-1	ASSLVGEGVGTEAF
TRBV3-1/TRBV3-2	TRBJ2-5	ASSQETQY
TRBV21-1	TRBJ2-3	ASSKVGLAGPTTSTDTQY
TRBV30	TRBJ1-5	AWGVRGPQH
TRBV10-3	TRBJ2-5	AISEAYSETQY
TRBV6-5	TRBJ1-1	ASLRGGRGDTEAF
TRBV27	TRBJ2-1	ASSPRTRIGNEQF
TRBV28	TRBJ2-7	ASSPSLRGYEQY
TRBV12-3/TRBV12-4	TRBJ1-1	ASSFVRDTEAF
TRBV4-2	TRBJ1-2	ASSRTGFYGYT
TRBV7-9	TRBJ2-7	ASSLGGGTGARSSYEQY
TRBV2	TRBJ1-1	ASSFARAGTEAF
TRBV19	TRBJ1-1	ASSISGGLNTEAF
TRBV3-1/TRBV3-2	TRBJ2-6	ASRTGQGVSGANVLT
TRBV6-4	TRBJ2-1	ASSVVGSSYNEQF
TRBV14	TRBJ1-1	ASRAAGQGENTEAF
TRBV5-1	TRBJ2-5	ASSLGGLKHETQY
TRBV28	TRBJ2-7	ASKIGRVSSYEQY
TRBV10-2	TRBJ2-2	ASSAGLAGSGGTGELF
TRBV6-5	TRBJ1-2	ASTFTRTTHGYT
TRBV6-4	TRBJ2-3	ASSPGLSTDTQY
TRBV28	TRBJ1-5	ASSSQSIDHQPQH
TRBV19	TRBJ1-1	ASSMPGARNTEAF
TRBV7-2	TRBJ2-1	ASSRSGTSGRANNEQF
TRBV20-1	TRBJ2-7	SARQGYEQY
TRBV19	TRBJ1-4	ASTPQDTTNEKLF
TRBV4-1	TRBJ2-1	ASSQDSTINEQF
TRBV2	TRBJ2-3	ASRNGAHTQY
TRBV3-1/TRBV3-2	TRBJ2-7	ASSQGYLTGAGQY
TRBV6-5	TRBJ1-6	ASSFGQLNSPLH
TRBV18	TRBJ2-5	ASSPRSRQGHQETQY
TRBV14	TRBJ2-1	ASSQEAASGWSSYNEQF
TRBV29-1	TRBJ2-7	SVGQGASYEQY
TRBV6-2/TRBV6-3	TRBJ1-4	ASSYLDSAKLF
TRBV5-1	TRBJ1-2	ASSFEGNGYT
TRBV23-1	TRBJ2-3	ASSHSPPVADTDTQY
TRBV5-3	TRBJ2-7	ARSSLTHRENYEQY
TRBV19	TRBJ2-3	ASSIQPITLAGGGLGDTQY
TRBV30	TRBJ1-5	AWSTRTHQPQH
TRBV19	TRBJ2-3	ASSAWWTGTSPSSQY
TRBV6-6	TRBJ2-2	ASSPYMALPGTGELF
TRBV5-1	TRBJ2-7	ASSLAGTTVPSYEQY
TRBV4-1	TRBJ2-3	ASRPPAPSGGVDTQY
TRBV6-5	TRBJ2-1	ASTPGVASQF
TRBV28	TRBJ2-7	ASSFPVGYEQY
TRBV28	TRBJ2-2	ASSFRVNTGELF
TRBV2	TRBJ2-3	ASSEAYSIADTQY